This T cell receptor (beta chain) stems from a study of blood T cell repertoires in COVID-19. Whole-study context: From the United States, Italy and Spain came samples of acute and convalescent COVID-19.

This CDR3 region has 12 residues. The germline CDR1 and CDR2 sequences are SEHNR and FQNEAQ (reference sequence). V shed 1 base and J shed 9 bases, with 10 bases lying between them. TCRdb's table, derived via immunoSEQ multiplex PCR, lists solely in-frame clones and lacks some. The sample lists tens of thousands of clones, 65% to 90% occurring once. Sequenced: peripheral blood. The receptor was isolated from a man aged 25 to 40 with COVID-19, enrolled during active disease. V is TRBV7-9 and J is TRBJ2-7, with D hard to call. The CDR3 nucleotides read TGTGCCAGCAGCTTAGAAATAGCCGGGCAGTACTTC. It encodes CASSLEIAGQYF.